This entry concerns a single T cell receptor (beta chain). The sample is PBMC spiked with counted cells of clone KT2. Fixed numbers of PBMC received varying amounts of KT2 cells. The data stem from a study of quantifying T cell responses using KT2 cells. The wider study: RNA was reverse transcribed with TCR alpha and beta constant-region primers.

With 4 bases clipped from V and 2 bases from J, the junction kept 12 bases outside the gene matches. The CDR3 has 17 amino acids. Germline-derived CDR1 and CDR2 are SGHVS and FQNEAQ. An oligo carrying a UMI was ligated to the cDNA 3' end. First-round PCR used three to five cycles and beta primers RC1.1 and RC1.2 covering TRBC1 and TRBC2. TCRdb re-called the UMI-ligation and nested PCR reads through MiXCR, storing one row per CDR3 protein. The table shows fewer than 50,000 distinct CDR3 sequences, with around 15% occurring only once. Material: PBMCs spiked with cells of the T cell clone KT2. This receptor was obtained from a human donor. The chain uses TRBV7-8 and TRBJ2-3, with 7 bases matching TRBD2. The CDR3 nucleotides read TGTGCCAGCAGCTCACTCAAGGGAGGGGAGAACACAGATACGCAGTATTTT. It translates to CASSSLKGGENTDTQYF.